This TCR beta chain was profiled in a study of blood T cell repertoires in COVID-19. Assay used: immunoSEQ multiplex PCR; TCRdb lists only in-frame clones, some missing. Of 20,000 to 25,000 clones detected, approximately 92% appear once; the ten largest clones hold 2.5% to 4%. With 0 bases clipped from V and 5 bases from J, the junction kept 10 bases outside the gene matches. This CDR3 contains 16 residues. CDR1 and CDR2 from the germline V gene are LGHDT and YNNKEL (reference sequence). The sequenced material came from peripheral blood. This TCR was recovered from a woman in her 70s with active COVID-19. The rearrangement joins TRBV3-1 (or the pseudogene TRBV3-2) to TRBJ2-7, with 7 positions matching TRBD1. The CDR3 bases are TGTGCCAGCAGCCAAGATCCGGGACAGCCGATTAACGAGCAGTACTTC. This encodes CASSQDPGQPINEQYF.